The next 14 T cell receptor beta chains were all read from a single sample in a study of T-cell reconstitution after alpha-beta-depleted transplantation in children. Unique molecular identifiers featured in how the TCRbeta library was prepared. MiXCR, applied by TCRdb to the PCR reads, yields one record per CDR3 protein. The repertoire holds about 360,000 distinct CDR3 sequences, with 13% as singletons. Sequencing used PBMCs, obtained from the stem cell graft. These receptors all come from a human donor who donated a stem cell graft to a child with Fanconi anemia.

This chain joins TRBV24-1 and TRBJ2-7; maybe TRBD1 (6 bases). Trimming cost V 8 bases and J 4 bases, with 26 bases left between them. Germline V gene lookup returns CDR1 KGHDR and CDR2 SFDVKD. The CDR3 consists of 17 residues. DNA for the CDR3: TGTGCCACCACTGGGGGCCTCGAACAGGGATTTAGTTACGAGCAGTACGTC. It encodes CATTGGLEQGFSYEQYV.

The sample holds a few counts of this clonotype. The CDR3 coding sequence is TGTGCCAGCAAACCGACAGGGTGGGGAGAGACCCAGTACTTC. Protein product: CASKPTGWGETQYF. The V call is TRBV6-2 or TRBV6-3, the J call TRBJ2-5; 7 bases fit TRBD1. This CDR3 is built from 14 residues. Trimming removed 7 bases from V and 4 bases from J; junction bases left unmatched: 9. From germline, CDR1 is MNHEY and CDR2 SVGEGT.

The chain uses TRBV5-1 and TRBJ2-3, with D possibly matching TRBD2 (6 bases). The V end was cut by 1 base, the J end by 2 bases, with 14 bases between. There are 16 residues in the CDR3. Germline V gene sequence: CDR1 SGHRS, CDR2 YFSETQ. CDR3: CASSLQDGGNTDTQYF. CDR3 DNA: TGCGCCAGCAGCTTGCAAGACGGGGGTAACACAGATACGCAGTATTTT.

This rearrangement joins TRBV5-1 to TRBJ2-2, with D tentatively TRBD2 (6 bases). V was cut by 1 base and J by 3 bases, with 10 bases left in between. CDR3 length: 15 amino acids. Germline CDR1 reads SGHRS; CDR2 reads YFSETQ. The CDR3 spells CASSLWEDDTGELFF. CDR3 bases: TGCGCCAGCAGCTTGTGGGAGGATGACACCGGGGAGCTGTTTTTT.

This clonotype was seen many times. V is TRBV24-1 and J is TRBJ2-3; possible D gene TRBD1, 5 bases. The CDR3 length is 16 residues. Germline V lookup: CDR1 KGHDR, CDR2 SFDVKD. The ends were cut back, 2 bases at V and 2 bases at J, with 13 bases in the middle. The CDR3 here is CATSDSRSQATDTQYF. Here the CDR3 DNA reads TGTGCCACCAGTGATTCCCGGTCACAGGCCACAGATACGCAGTATTTT.

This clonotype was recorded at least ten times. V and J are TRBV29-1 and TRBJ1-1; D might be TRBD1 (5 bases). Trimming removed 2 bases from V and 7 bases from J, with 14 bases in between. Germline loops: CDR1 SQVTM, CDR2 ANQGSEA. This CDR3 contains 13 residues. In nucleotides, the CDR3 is TGCAGCGTTGAAACAAGACAGATCCTTGAAGCTTTCTTT. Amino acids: CSVETRQILEAFF.

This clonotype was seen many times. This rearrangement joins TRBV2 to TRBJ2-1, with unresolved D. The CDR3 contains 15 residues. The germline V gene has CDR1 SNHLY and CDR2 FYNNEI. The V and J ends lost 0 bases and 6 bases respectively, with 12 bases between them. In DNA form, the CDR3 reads TGTGCCAGCAGTGAAGCGGGCCTAAGACGCAATGAGCAGTTCTTC. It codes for CASSEAGLRRNEQFF.

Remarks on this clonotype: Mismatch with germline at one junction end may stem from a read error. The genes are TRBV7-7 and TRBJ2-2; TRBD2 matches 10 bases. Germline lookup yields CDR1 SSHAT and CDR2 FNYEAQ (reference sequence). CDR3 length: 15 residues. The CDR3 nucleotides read TGTGCTAGCACCACCGGGACTAGCGACACCGGGGAGCTGTTTTTT. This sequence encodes CASTTGTSDTGELFF.

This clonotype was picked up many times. The CDR3 sequence: CAISDSSRVPGQFF. CDR3 DNA sequence: TGTGCCATCAGTGACTCGTCCCGGGTCCCCGGGCAGTTCTTC. The V call is TRBV10-3, the J call TRBJ2-1; D not resolved. V dropped 3 bases and J dropped 12 bases, with 18 bases sitting between them. The CDR3 consists of 14 residues. Germline values: CDR1 ENHRY, CDR2 SYGVKD.

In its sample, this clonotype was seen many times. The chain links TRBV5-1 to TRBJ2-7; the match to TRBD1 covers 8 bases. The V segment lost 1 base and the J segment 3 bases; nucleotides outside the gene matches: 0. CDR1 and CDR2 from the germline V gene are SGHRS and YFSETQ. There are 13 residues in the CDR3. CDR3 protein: CASSLTGGYEQYV. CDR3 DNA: TGCGCCAGCAGCTTGACAGGGGGCTACGAGCAGTACGTC.

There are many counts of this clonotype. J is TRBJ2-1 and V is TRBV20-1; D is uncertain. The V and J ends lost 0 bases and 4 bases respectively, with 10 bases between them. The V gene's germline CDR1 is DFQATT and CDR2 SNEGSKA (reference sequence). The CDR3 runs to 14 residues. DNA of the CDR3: TGCAGTGCTAGAGAGATTGGAGTATACAATGAGCAGTTCTTC. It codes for CSAREIGVYNEQFF.

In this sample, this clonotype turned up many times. As DNA, the CDR3 is TGTGCCAGCAGTTGGACAGGGGGCACTGAAGCTTTCTTT. Translation gives CASSWTGGTEAFF. V and J are TRBV12-3 or TRBV12-4 and TRBJ1-1; 10 nucleotides match TRBD1. J gave up 4 bases and V 4 bases, and 0 bases lay outside the gene matches. CDR3 length equals 13 residues.

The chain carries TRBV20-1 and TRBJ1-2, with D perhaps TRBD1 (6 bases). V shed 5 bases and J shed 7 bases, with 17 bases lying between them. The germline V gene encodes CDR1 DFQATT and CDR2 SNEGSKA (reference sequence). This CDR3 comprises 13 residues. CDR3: CSAPSGAPAGYTF. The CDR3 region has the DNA TGCAGTGCTCCTTCGGGGGCCCCGGCTGGCTACACCTTC.

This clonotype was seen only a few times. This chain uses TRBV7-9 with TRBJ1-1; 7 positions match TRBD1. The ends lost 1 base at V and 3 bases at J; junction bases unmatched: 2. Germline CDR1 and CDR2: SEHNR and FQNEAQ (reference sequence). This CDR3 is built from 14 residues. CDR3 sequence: CASSLVRGHTEAFF. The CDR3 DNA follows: TGTGCCAGCAGCTTAGTGAGGGGGCACACTGAAGCTTTCTTT.